One sample yielded the 23 T cell receptor beta chains listed below, sequenced in a study of blood T cell repertoires in COVID-19. The repertoire was sequenced with immunoSEQ multiplex PCR; TCRdb's copy has only in-frame clones and lacks some. The sample includes around 300,000 clones, around nine tenths of them seen just once. What was sequenced was peripheral blood. These receptors were collected from a woman between 25 and 40 years old with COVID-19, enrolled during active disease.

V gene TRBV4-2 combines with J gene TRBJ2-3, with 13 bases matching TRBD2. Germline V gene data show CDR1 as LGHNA and CDR2 as YNFKEQ. The CDR3 totals 17 residues. The V gene end was trimmed by 4 bases and the J gene end by 4 bases; junction bases not matched to a gene: 8. CDR3 sequence: CASSPARLAGGADTQYF. In DNA, the CDR3 is TGTGCCAGCAGCCCTGCCCGACTAGCGGGAGGCGCAGATACGCAGTATTTT.

This clone was picked up one time. The CDR3 spells CASSPLVGVSDTQYF. The CDR3 DNA reads as TGCGCCAGCAGCCCTTTGGTGGGAGTTTCAGATACGCAGTATTTT. The chain joins TRBV4-1 to TRBJ2-3; tentatively, D is TRBD2 (5 bases). Trimming pared 4 bases from V and 4 bases from J, leaving 15 bases between. The CDR3 sequence is 15 residues long. Germline-derived CDR1 and CDR2 are MGHRA and YSYEKL.

This chain links TRBV11-2 with TRBJ1-1; D not certain. V lost 0 bases, J lost 0 bases, and 5 bases lay in between. This CDR3 region has 14 residues. CDR1 SGHAT and CDR2 FQNNGV come from the germline V gene. The chain's CDR3 is CASSLDRLNTEAFF. CDR3 nucleotide sequence: TGTGCCAGCAGCTTAGACAGGCTGAACACTGAAGCTTTCTTT. Variable domain in full (rest from reference TRBV11-2 and TRBJ1-1): EAGVAQSPRYKIIEKRQSVAFWCNPISGHATLYWYQQILGQGPKLLIQFQNNGVVDDSQLPKDRFSAERLKGVDSTLKIQPAKLEDSAVYLCASSLDRLNTEAFFGQGTRLTVV.

The rearrangement uses TRBV7-8 and TRBJ2-1; 9 bases line up with TRBD2. Germline V gives CDR1 SGHVS, CDR2 FQNEAQ. Trimming removed 1 base from V and 4 bases from J; junction bases left unmatched: 2. This CDR3 comprises 15 residues. CDR3 region: CASSLEREAYNEQFF. CDR3 sequence (DNA): TGTGCCAGCAGCTTAGAGCGGGAGGCTTACAATGAGCAGTTCTTC.

V usage is TRBV19 and J usage is TRBJ1-1; possibly TRBD1 for D (5 bases). This CDR3 spans 16 amino acids. The V gene's germline CDR1 is LNHDA and CDR2 SQIVND (reference sequence). V shed 8 bases and J shed 0 bases, with 19 bases lying between them. In DNA, the CDR3 is TGTGCCAGTCTATCTCCCCCGCCGGGGGTGAACACTGAAGCTTTCTTT. Amino acids: CASLSPPPGVNTEAFF.

The rearrangement joins TRBV4-1 to TRBJ2-1, with 9 positions matching TRBD2. V lost 1 base, J lost 2 bases, and 0 bases stayed unmatched. The CDR3 covers 15 residues. Germline loops: CDR1 MGHRA, CDR2 YSYEKL. The CDR3 coding sequence is TGCGCCAGCAGCCAAGGCGGGAGGGCCTACAATGAGCAGTTCTTC. Translation: CASSQGGRAYNEQFF.

The chain recombines TRBV7-9 with TRBJ2-5, with a tentative D call TRBD1 (6 bases). V was trimmed by 1 base and J by 5 bases, leaving 14 bases between them. This CDR3 is 15 amino acids long. Germline CDR1 and CDR2: SEHNR and FQNEAQ (reference sequence). CDR3 sequence: CASSLVRQGYETQYF. The CDR3 nucleotides read TGTGCCAGCAGCTTAGTCCGCCAGGGGTACGAGACCCAGTACTTC.

This clone was counted once. The gene calls are TRBV12-3 or TRBV12-4 and TRBJ2-5, with D possibly TRBD2 on 5 matching bases. The V end lost 5 bases, the J end lost 10 bases, and 11 bases lay between the germline ends. The CDR3 is 11 residues long. In DNA form, the CDR3 reads TGTGCCAGCAGTGATAAACGGGGCCAGTACTTC. Translated: CASSDKRGQYF.

The chain uses TRBV28 and TRBJ1-5; possibly TRBD1 for D (6 bases). The CDR3 is 16 amino acids. The germline CDR1 and CDR2 sequences are MDHEN and SYDVKM. Trimming left V 5 bases short and J 3 bases short, with 17 bases between. CDR3 coding DNA: TGTGCCAGCAGTACCCCGGGCAGGGGCTACAATCAGCCCCAGCATTTT. Translation: CASSTPGRGYNQPQHF.

This sequence joins TRBV6-5 and TRBJ2-7; D might be TRBD2 (5 bases). The CDR3 runs 13 residues. The V end lost 8 bases, the J end lost 0 bases, and 11 bases lay between the germline ends. Germline CDR1 is MNHEY and CDR2 is SVGAGI. In DNA form, the CDR3 reads TGTGCCAGCGAAAAGCGGAACTCCTACGAGCAGTACTTC. Translating it yields CASEKRNSYEQYF.

The chain carries TRBV9 and TRBJ2-5; TRBD2 matches at 12 bases. The CDR3 has 16 amino acids. Germline CDR1 reads SGDLS; CDR2 reads YYNGEE. Trimming at V came to 0 bases and at J to 5 bases, leaving 5 bases not matched to a gene. The CDR3 region is CASSVGTSGIWETQYF. The DNA for the CDR3 is TGTGCCAGCAGCGTAGGGACTAGCGGGATATGGGAGACCCAGTACTTC.

The chain is built from TRBV24-1 and TRBJ2-3, with 7 bases aligning to TRBD1. V lost 4 bases to trimming and J lost 2 bases; unmatched junction nucleotides: 5. The CDR3 runs to 15 residues. Per the germline V gene, CDR1 is KGHDR and CDR2 is SFDVKD. The CDR3 DNA reads as TGTGCCACCAGTGACCCAGGGGGTACCACAGATACGCAGTATTTT. The encoded protein is CATSDPGGTTDTQYF.

This clone was recorded once. The CDR3 is CSVEMVDRGYTF. CDR3 in DNA: TGCAGCGTTGAGATGGTGGACAGGGGCTACACCTTC. The chain recombines TRBV29-1 with TRBJ1-2, with 7 bases matching TRBD1. The CDR3 is made up of 12 amino acids. Germline CDR1 is SQVTM and CDR2 is ANQGSEA. V lost 3 bases and J lost 8; bases outside the gene matches: 6. Combining the CDR3 with reference TRBV29-1 and TRBJ1-2 gives the whole variable domain SAVISQKPSRDICQRGTSLTIQCQVDSQVTMMFWYRQQPGQSLTLIATANQGSEATYESGFVIDKFPISRPNLTFSTLTVSNMSPEDSSIYLCSVEMVDRGYTFGSGTRLTVV.

The table lists this clone with a few counts. The gene calls are TRBV16 and TRBJ1-1; tentatively, D is TRBD1 (6 bases). V dropped 2 bases and J dropped 11 bases, with 12 bases sitting between them. Germline values: CDR1 KGHSY, CDR2 FQNENV. This CDR3 has 12 amino acids. The CDR3 region is CASSQIGQSAFF. CDR3 nucleotides: TGTGCCAGCAGCCAAATCGGACAGAGCGCTTTCTTT. The variable domain in full, with the rest retrieved from reference TRBV16 and TRBJ1-1, is GEEVAQTPKHLVRGEGQKAKLYCAPIKGHSYVFWYQQVLKNEFKFLISFQNENVFDETGMPKERFSAKCLPNSPCSLEIQATKLEDSAVYFCASSQIGQSAFFGQGTRLTVV.

The J gene is TRBJ2-5, the V gene TRBV5-4; a possible D gene is TRBD1 (5 bases). This CDR3 has 16 amino acids. The V and J ends lost 3 bases and 4 bases respectively, with 19 bases between them. The germline gives CDR1 SGHNT, CDR2 YYREEE (reference sequence). The CDR3 loop reads CASSSRQSPTGETQYF. The CDR3 nucleotides are TGTGCCAGCAGCTCTCGACAGTCCCCCACTGGAGAGACCCAGTACTTC.

This clone was observed a handful of times. V is TRBV5-4 and J is TRBJ2-2, with 7 bases aligning to TRBD2. Trimming at V came to 4 bases and at J to 1 base, leaving 7 bases not matched to a gene. This CDR3 is built from 16 residues. The V gene's germline CDR1 is SGHNT and CDR2 YYREEE (reference sequence). CDR3 nucleotides: TGTGCCAGCAGCCAGGGACTAATCGGGAACACCGGGGAGCTGTTTTTT. Protein: CASSQGLIGNTGELFF.

This chain links TRBV2 with TRBJ2-2; possibly TRBD2 for D (6 bases). This CDR3 is 14 amino acids long. Germline CDR1 SNHLY, CDR2 FYNNEI. Deletions cut 3 bases from V and 6 bases from J, with 11 bases between. DNA of the CDR3: TGTGCCAGCAGTGAGGGAGGCTTAGCCGGGGAGCTGTTTTTT. It codes for CASSEGGLAGELFF.

The chain carries TRBV15 and TRBJ1-3; tentative D call: TRBD1 (5 bases). Trimming left V 7 bases short and J 1 base short, with 11 bases between. The CDR3 spans 14 residues. Germline V gene sequence: CDR1 LNHNV, CDR2 YYDKDF (reference sequence). The CDR3: CATTPDRSGNTIYF. In nucleotides, the CDR3 is TGTGCCACCACCCCCGACAGATCTGGAAACACCATATATTTT.

The gene calls are TRBV7-8 and TRBJ2-1; no firm D call. Germline loops: CDR1 SGHVS, CDR2 FQNEAQ. The CDR3 runs 12 residues. Trimming shortened V by 5 bases and J by 8 bases, and 10 bases separated the two germline ends. The CDR3 DNA follows: TGTGCCAGCAGCCCCCACCGAGATGAGCAGTTCTTC. This sequence encodes CASSPHRDEQFF.

The chain uses TRBV6-4 and TRBJ1-1; maybe TRBD1 (6 bases). The V end was cut by 6 bases, the J end by 2 bases, with 10 bases between. The CDR3 consists of 13 residues. The germline CDR1 and CDR2 sequences are MRHNA and SNTAGT. CDR3 region: CASRQQGNTEAFF. The CDR3 DNA reads as TGTGCCAGCAGGCAACAGGGAAACACTGAAGCTTTCTTT.

This chain connects TRBV5-5 to TRBJ1-2, with 7 bases that match TRBD1. Germline loops: CDR1 SGHKS, CDR2 YYEKEE (reference sequence). V lost 2 bases to trimming and J lost 5 bases; unmatched junction nucleotides: 9. CDR3 length equals 15 residues. The CDR3 sequence is CASSLSGQPVYGYTF. The CDR3 DNA sequence: TGTGCCAGCAGCTTATCGGGACAGCCCGTTTATGGCTACACCTTC.

V gene TRBV5-1 combines with J gene TRBJ2-3; 10 bases align to TRBD2. The trim removed 7 bases at V and 2 bases at J, leaving 4 bases unmatched. The CDR3 totals 14 residues. Germline CDR1 and CDR2: SGHRS and YFSETQ. Written as DNA, the CDR3 is TGCGCCAGCTCTAGCGGGGGATACACAGATACGCAGTATTTT. Protein sequence: CASSSGGYTDTQYF.

V is TRBV5-1 and J is TRBJ1-1; TRBD1 aligns across 10 bases. J lost 1 base, V lost 4 bases, and 4 bases had no gene match. The CDR3 has 15 amino acids. Germline V gene sequence: CDR1 SGHRS, CDR2 YFSETQ. CDR3 in amino acids: CASSPRTGGNTEAFF. Here the CDR3 DNA reads TGCGCCAGCAGCCCCCGGACAGGGGGGAACACTGAAGCTTTCTTT.